The entry below gives a single T cell receptor beta chain sequence along with its context. The antigen is undetermined. The V gene lost 4 bases and the J gene lost 3 bases, with 12 bases spanning the gap. Germline loops: CDR1 KGHDR, CDR2 SFDVKD. There are 14 residues in the CDR3. The entry originates in a study of vaccination and CD4 T cells after COVID-19. Cultured CD4+ T-cell DNA underwent Oncomine TCR Beta short-read sequencing. TCRdb redid the calling of the PCR reads with MiXCR, one entry per CDR3 protein. The data hold fewer than 20,000 distinct CDR3 sequences, with roughly 46% observed a single time. Treatment noted: approximately nine-day PBMC culture with coronavirus spike peptide pools or control peptides (ViraFEST assay).

This chain links TRBV24-1 with TRBJ2-7, with D possibly being TRBD1 (7 bases). The sequences come from CD4+ T cells from blood, cultured in vitro, collected before SARS-CoV-2 vaccination. The sequence derives from a human donor who had recovered from COVID-19. This chain's CDR3 is CATSEAGQNYEQYF. CDR3 in DNA: TGTGCCACCAGTGAGGCGGGACAGAACTACGAGCAGTACTTC.